Presented here are 24 T cell receptor beta chains from one specimen sequenced in a study of spatial heterogeneity in lung cancer. A single record per CDR3 protein comes from TCRdb applying MiXCR to the 5' RACE reads. Of 1,500 to 2,000 distinct CDR3 sequences in the sample, around 14% are singletons; the top ten hold roughly 15%. The time point here: sample taken at primary tumor resection. Specimen: normal lung tissue next to the tumor, collected at surgery. These receptors were obtained from a male donor with early-stage non-small cell lung cancer.

This clonotype is classed as large. The V call is TRBV7-9, the J call TRBJ2-5; the D gene is possibly TRBD1 (5 bases). V lost 5 bases to trimming and J lost 1 base, with 17 bases between them. This CDR3 comprises 16 residues. The germline gives CDR1 SEHNR, CDR2 FQNEAQ (reference sequence). In DNA, the CDR3 is TGTGCCAGCAGCCCAAAGGGGTCGAGTATCCAAGAGACCCAGTACTTC. It translates to CASSPKGSSIQETQYF.

This clonotype rates as medium-sized. J is TRBJ2-5 and V is TRBV5-6, with 8 bases lining up with TRBD2. The V gene's germline CDR1 is SGHDT and CDR2 YYEEEE. Trimming removed 3 bases from V and 2 bases from J; junction bases left unmatched: 15. The CDR3 is 18 amino acids. The CDR3 spells CASSSTRSSGTAQETQYF. CDR3 nucleotide sequence: TGTGCCAGCAGCTCCACCCGGAGTAGCGGGACCGCACAAGAGACCCAGTACTTC.

The DNA for the CDR3 is TGTGCCAGCTCACCGGGACAAGCGAATGAAAAACTGTTTTTT. Translated: CASSPGQANEKLFF. The chain combines TRBV18 with TRBJ1-4, with D maybe TRBD1 (6 bases). From germline, CDR1 is KGHSH and CDR2 LQKENI. The CDR3 has 14 amino acids. V lost 3 bases and J lost 5, with 10 bases in between.

V is TRBV11-1 and J is TRBJ2-7, with 9 bases matching TRBD2. Looked up from germline, CDR1 is SGHAT and CDR2 is FQDESV (reference sequence). CDR3 length: 15 residues. J was trimmed by 1 base and V by 6 bases; bases with no gene match: 7. The CDR3 sequence is CASSPSGTTSYEQYF. The CDR3, as DNA: TGTGCCAGCAGTCCTAGCGGGACTACGTCCTACGAGCAGTACTTC.

The genes are TRBV2 and TRBJ2-1; no reliable D call. This CDR3 has 16 amino acids. Germline V gene sequence: CDR1 SNHLY, CDR2 FYNNEI. V shed 5 bases and J shed 0 bases, with 14 bases lying between them. CDR3 region: CASSRLRFSSYNEQFF. The CDR3 DNA reads as TGTGCCAGCAGTCGTCTCAGGTTTAGCTCCTACAATGAGCAGTTCTTC. The full variable domain, with the rest looked up from reference TRBV2 and TRBJ2-1, is EPEVTQTPSHQVTQMGQEVILRCVPISNHLYFYWYRQILGQKVEFLVSFYNNEISEKSEIFDDQFSVERPDGSNFTLKIRSTKLEDSAMYFCASSRLRFSSYNEQFFGPGTRLTVL.

This clonotype is classed as medium-sized. This chain connects TRBV29-1 to TRBJ2-3; no reliable D call. Germline lookup yields CDR1 SQVTM and CDR2 ANQGSEA. V dropped 4 bases and J dropped 0 bases, with 14 bases sitting between them. This CDR3 comprises 15 residues. CDR3 region: CSVVLAGPSTDTQYF. CDR3 nucleotide sequence: TGCAGCGTTGTCTTAGCCGGTCCTAGCACAGATACGCAGTATTTT.

This chain's CDR3 is CASSWALGSGANVLTF. The CDR3 DNA reads TGTGCCAGCAGCTGGGCCTTGGGCTCTGGGGCCAACGTCCTGACTTTC. The chain joins TRBV12-3 or TRBV12-4 to TRBJ2-6, with D uncertain. V was trimmed by 6 bases and J by 0 bases, leaving 12 bases between them. This CDR3 region has 16 residues.

There are a few counts of this clonotype. This chain connects TRBV9 to TRBJ2-6; D gene uncertain. Trimming stripped 6 bases from V and 3 bases from J, with 16 bases between. The CDR3 spans 16 residues. CDR1 SGDLS and CDR2 YYNGEE come from the germline V gene. As DNA, the CDR3 is TGTGCCAGCACCCCCCCGGACCTTTATGGGGCCAACGTCCTGACTTTC. Translated: CASTPPDLYGANVLTF.

The chain carries TRBV30 and TRBJ1-2; D call uncertain. The germline CDR1 and CDR2 sequences are GTSNPN and SVGIG (reference sequence). The CDR3 runs to 12 residues. Trimming took 3 bases from V and 9 from J, leaving 14 bases between them. The CDR3 sequence is CAWRQSDASYTF. Written as DNA, the CDR3 is TGTGCCTGGAGGCAATCGGACGCAAGCTACACCTTC. The entire variable domain, with the rest obtained from reference TRBV30 and TRBJ1-2, is as follows: SQTIHQWPATLVQPVGSPLSLECTVEGTSNPNLYWYRQAAGRGLQLLFYSVGIGQISSEVPQNLSASRPQDRQFILSSKKLLLSDSGFYLCAWRQSDASYTFGSGTRLTVV.

In its sample, this clonotype was seen many times. The chain couples TRBV12-3 or TRBV12-4 to TRBJ2-7; 10 nucleotides agree with TRBD1. Losses at the gene ends were 4 bases for V and 5 bases for J; bases not matched to a gene: 8. This CDR3 comprises 15 residues. The CDR3 reads CASSSQGQGGDEQYF. The CDR3 DNA follows: TGTGCCAGCAGTTCCCAAGGACAGGGGGGAGACGAGCAGTACTTC.

Relative to its sample, this clonotype is medium-sized. The chain recombines TRBV10-3 with TRBJ2-7; 7 bases match TRBD2. Germline V gene sequence: CDR1 ENHRY, CDR2 SYGVKD. J lost 3 bases, V lost 2 bases, and 4 bases had no gene match. The length of the CDR3 is 14 residues. For the CDR3, the DNA is TGTGCCATCAGTGAGAGTAGCGGGTACTACGAGCAGTACTTC. It encodes CAISESSGYYEQYF.

By frequency in the sample, this clonotype is large (0.1 to 1%). V usage is TRBV7-3 and J usage is TRBJ1-1; D is uncertain. Germline assignment: CDR1 SGHTA and CDR2 FQGTGA. The CDR3 consists of 13 residues. Trimming removed 8 bases from V and 0 bases from J, with 10 bases in between. The CDR3 region has the DNA TGTGCCAGCGCAACGACGGTGAACACTGAAGCTTTCTTT. It is translated as CASATTVNTEAFF.

By share of the sample, this clonotype is medium-sized (0.01 to 0.1%). The chain couples TRBV28 to TRBJ2-7, with 7 bases matching TRBD1. The CDR3 sequence is 16 residues long. With 6 bases clipped from V and 5 bases from J, the junction kept 16 bases outside the gene matches. Germline-derived CDR1 and CDR2 are MDHEN and SYDVKM. For the CDR3, the DNA is TGTGCCAGCAGCCCCAGCGACAGGGTTCAACGGAACGAGCAGTACTTC. Its translation: CASSPSDRVQRNEQYF.

This clonotype rates as medium-sized (0.01 to 0.1%). The chain links TRBV19 to TRBJ2-5, with TRBD1 as a possible D gene (6 bases). Deletions cut 0 bases from V and 4 bases from J, with 9 bases between. CDR3 size: 14 residues. Germline CDR1 LNHDA, CDR2 SQIVND (reference sequence). The CDR3 loop reads CASSIDGRGETQYF. In nucleotides, the CDR3 is TGTGCCAGTAGTATAGACGGCAGGGGAGAGACCCAGTACTTC.

This clonotype was found many times. The rearrangement joins TRBV27 to TRBJ2-5; either TRBD1 or TRBD2 may supply D (6 bases each). Germline values: CDR1 MNHEY, CDR2 SMNVEV (reference sequence). V was pared by 0 bases and J by 5 bases, with 10 bases between. The CDR3 runs 14 residues. This CDR3 is CASSLSVGGETQYF. CDR3 DNA: TGTGCCAGCAGTTTATCGGTCGGGGGCGAGACCCAGTACTTC.

This clonotype is classed as medium-sized. The rearrangement links TRBV10-3 to TRBJ2-2; the D gene is possibly TRBD1 (6 bases). This CDR3 has 14 residues. Germline CDR1 reads ENHRY; CDR2 reads SYGVKD. V lost 11 bases, J lost 4 bases, and 17 bases lay in between. CDR3 region: CAAQQGLGTGELFF. The CDR3 DNA follows: TGTGCCGCTCAACAGGGATTAGGCACCGGGGAGCTGTTTTTT.

This clonotype is large. V gene TRBV3-1 combines with J gene TRBJ2-1; 8 nucleotides align to TRBD1. This CDR3 region has 17 residues. Trimming at V came to 4 bases and at J to 0 bases, leaving 8 bases not matched to a gene. Germline V lookup: CDR1 LGHDT, CDR2 YNNKEL (reference sequence). The chain's CDR3 is CASSPQGDAPSYNEQFF. The CDR3 DNA is TGTGCCAGCAGCCCACAGGGGGACGCGCCCTCCTACAATGAGCAGTTCTTC.

In its sample, this clonotype is large. The chain uses TRBV2 and TRBJ2-5; 7 bases are shared with TRBD2. Germline V CDR1 and CDR2: SNHLY, FYNNEI. The CDR3 length is 16 residues. Unmatched junction bases numbered 10, after V lost 4 bases and J lost 2 bases. The DNA for the CDR3 is TGTGCCAGCAGTGGGAGGGTTAGCGGGCAACAAGAGACCCAGTACTTC. It is translated as CASSGRVSGQQETQYF.

By proportion, this clonotype is medium-sized. For the CDR3, the DNA is TGCAGCGTTGAAGATCAGGTCTGGGGGCAGTACTTC. Protein product: CSVEDQVWGQYF. V is TRBV29-1 and J is TRBJ2-7; D gene ambiguous. This CDR3 is built from 12 residues. Looked up from germline, CDR1 is SQVTM and CDR2 is ANQGSEA. V dropped 0 bases and J dropped 9 bases, with 12 bases sitting between them.

Many counts were recorded for this clonotype. The J gene is TRBJ2-7, the V gene TRBV20-1; 8 bases are shared with TRBD2. This CDR3 has 16 amino acids. The germline CDR1 and CDR2 sequences are DFQATT and SNEGSKA (reference sequence). V dropped 1 base and J dropped 5; count of bases not matched to a gene: 13. In DNA, the CDR3 is TGCAGTGCTAGAGGGTGGGCGGGAGGAGTCCGCCACGAGCAGTACTTC. This translates into CSARGWAGGVRHEQYF.

In regard to this clonotype: A read error is possible here, since a much larger clone lies one base away. The chain links TRBV30 to TRBJ1-5, with TRBD1 matching 8 bases. This CDR3 region has 14 residues. V was pared by 5 bases and J by 7 bases, with 10 bases of the junction left unmatched. Germline CDR1 GTSNPN, CDR2 SVGIG (reference sequence). This chain's CDR3 is CAWGEGQGYQPQHF. In DNA form, the CDR3 reads TGTGCCTGGGGTGAAGGACAGGGTTACCAGCCCCAGCATTTT.

J is TRBJ2-3 and V is TRBV12-3 or TRBV12-4; D unclear. Trimming pared 2 bases from V and 2 bases from J, leaving 5 bases between. The CDR3 loop spans 13 amino acids. CDR3 coding DNA: TGTGCCAGCAGTTTAACGTTCACAGATACGCAGTATTTT. Translated: CASSLTFTDTQYF.

This clonotype qualifies as medium-sized (0.01 to 0.1%). The genes are TRBV5-1 and TRBJ1-4; 7 bases fit TRBD1. After removal of 0 bases from V and 8 bases from J, the junction contained 4 bases not matched to a gene. The germline CDR1 and CDR2 sequences are SGHRS and YFSETQ. The CDR3 is 14 residues long. The CDR3 loop is CASSLGGGREKLFF. CDR3 DNA sequence: TGCGCCAGCAGCTTGGGAGGGGGCAGAGAAAAACTGTTTTTT. The variable domain in full, with the rest retrieved from reference TRBV5-1 and TRBJ1-4, is KAGVTQTPRYLIKTRGQQVTLSCSPISGHRSVSWYQQTPGQGLQFLFEYFSETQRNKGNFPGRFSGRQFSNSRSEMNVSTLELGDSALYLCASSLGGGREKLFFGSGTQLSVL.

Note on this clonotype: A read error may be the cause here, since a much bigger clone is one base away. The rearrangement uses TRBV11-2 and TRBJ2-2; D is unclear. The germline gives CDR1 SGHAT, CDR2 FQNNGV. V dropped 3 bases and J dropped 0 bases, with 11 bases sitting between them. CDR3 size: 16 residues. The CDR3: CASSLVNRANTGELFF. The CDR3 nucleotides are TGTGCCAGCAGCTTGGTGAACCGTGCGAACACCGGGGAGCTGTTTTTT.